These 18 T cell receptor beta chains were sequenced from one sample in a study of blood T cell repertoires in COVID-19. Repertoires were generated with immunoSEQ multiplex PCR, while TCRdb's copy carries only in-frame clones and drops some. The sample lists some 70,000 clones, around 89% seen once, with over 6.5% in the top ten. Sequenced material: peripheral blood. The receptors derive from a woman aged 80 or older with active COVID-19.

This clone has a single count. The chain couples TRBV28 to TRBJ1-5; a possible D gene is TRBD1 (5 bases). V lost 8 bases and J 2 bases, leaving 16 bases between the germline ends. The CDR3 contains 15 residues. Germline CDR1 and CDR2: MDHEN and SYDVKM. CDR3 DNA sequence: TGTGCCAGCGGTAAAATAGGAGGGGGCAATCAGCCCCAGCATTTT. As protein: CASGKIGGGNQPQHF.

The J gene is TRBJ1-2, the V gene TRBV5-5, with 10 bases identical to TRBD1. This CDR3 spans 14 amino acids. In germline, CDR1 is SGHKS, CDR2 YYEKEE (reference sequence). The V segment lost 2 bases and the J segment 5 bases; nucleotides outside the gene matches: 3. The CDR3 reads CASSLLGQGYGYTF. The CDR3 bases are TGTGCCAGCAGCTTATTGGGACAGGGGTATGGCTACACCTTC.

J is TRBJ2-7 and V is TRBV5-1; the match to TRBD1 covers 9 bases. Germline V CDR1 and CDR2: SGHRS, YFSETQ. V shed 4 bases, J shed 4 bases, and the junction held 6 bases outside the gene matches. The CDR3 contains 14 residues. CDR3 sequence: CASSKSGTGYEQYF. CDR3 sequence (DNA): TGCGCCAGCAGCAAATCCGGGACAGGGTACGAGCAGTACTTC.

This clone is judged medium-sized. This sequence joins TRBV24-1 and TRBJ1-5, with 7 bases that match TRBD1. The ends lost 6 bases at V and 5 bases at J; junction bases unmatched: 9. The CDR3 spans 15 residues. CDR1 and CDR2 from the germline V gene are KGHDR and SFDVKD. Written as DNA, the CDR3 is TGTGCCACCAGTCGGGGACAGTCTACCGATCAGCCCCAGCATTTT. It encodes CATSRGQSTDQPQHF.

The V call is TRBV29-1, the J call TRBJ2-7, with TRBD1 identical over 10 bases. CDR3 length: 13 amino acids. Per the germline V gene, CDR1 is SQVTM and CDR2 is ANQGSEA. Trimming took 7 bases from V and 6 from J; bases not matched to a gene: 9. The CDR3 nucleotides read TGCAGCGGGACCGGGACAGGGGATGGCGAGCAGTACTTC. Translating it yields CSGTGTGDGEQYF.

In regard to this clone: In the same sample, other DNA sequences code for this CDR3. This chain connects TRBV5-1 to TRBJ2-7; 7 bases are shared with TRBD1. V lost 4 bases and J lost 2; bases outside the gene matches: 3. Germline loops: CDR1 SGHRS, CDR2 YFSETQ. The CDR3 totals 13 residues. CDR3 region: CASSPDRAYEQYF. CDR3 in DNA: TGCGCCAGCAGCCCCGACAGGGCCTACGAGCAGTACTTC.

V usage is TRBV7-9 and J usage is TRBJ2-1; the D gene is possibly TRBD2 (5 bases). There are 13 residues in the CDR3. Germline CDR1 SEHNR, CDR2 FQNEAQ (reference sequence). The V end was cut by 5 bases, the J end by 4 bases, with 9 bases between. The CDR3 sequence is CASSPRGYNEQFF. DNA of the CDR3: TGTGCCAGCAGCCCCCGCGGGTACAATGAGCAGTTCTTC.

This chain joins TRBV4-2 and TRBJ2-1, with TRBD1 matching over 9 bases. J gave up 8 bases and V 4 bases, and 9 bases lay outside the gene matches. The CDR3 is made up of 15 amino acids. Germline assignment: CDR1 LGHNA and CDR2 YNFKEQ. The CDR3 DNA sequence: TGTGCCAGCAGCCTCCGGGACAGGGCGTTTGATGAGCAGTTCTTC. It encodes CASSLRDRAFDEQFF.

The chain couples TRBV24-1 to TRBJ2-1, with 10 bases fitting TRBD2. The CDR3 is made up of 17 amino acids. The germline V gene has CDR1 KGHDR and CDR2 SFDVKD. V was pared by 0 bases and J by 10 bases, with 11 bases of the junction left unmatched. CDR3 bases: TGTGCCACCAGTGATTTGCCCTTGGCTAGCGGGAGCTGGGAGCAGTTCTTC. Protein: CATSDLPLASGSWEQFF.

The chain couples TRBV28 to TRBJ1-4; no clear D gene. The V gene lost 6 bases and the J gene lost 3 bases, with 11 bases spanning the gap. The CDR3 has 14 residues. Germline V gene lookup returns CDR1 MDHEN and CDR2 SYDVKM. CDR3 DNA: TGTGCCAGCAGACGACCGGGAGCTAATGAAAAACTGTTTTTT. Translated: CASRRPGANEKLFF. The full variable domain, completed using reference TRBV28 and TRBJ1-4, is DVKVTQSSRYLVKRTGEKVFLECVQDMDHENMFWYRQDPGLGLRLIYFSYDVKMKEKGDIPEGYSVSREKKERFSLILESASTNQTSMYLCASRRPGANEKLFFGSGTQLSVL.

The V and J genes are TRBV28 and TRBJ2-1; D is possibly TRBD1 (6 bases). The CDR3 runs 16 residues. CDR1 is MDHEN and CDR2 is SYDVKM in the germline V gene. Trimming shortened V by 5 bases and J by 0 bases, and 14 bases separated the two germline ends. The CDR3 protein is CASSPRQAPSYNEQFF. CDR3 bases: TGTGCCAGCAGTCCCCGACAGGCTCCCTCCTACAATGAGCAGTTCTTC.

The CDR3 DNA is TGTGCCAGCAGCCAGGGGACTAGCGGGAGTAGTTCAGATACGCAGTATTTT. It is translated as CASSQGTSGSSSDTQYF. The chain joins TRBV5-4 to TRBJ2-3; 14 nucleotides agree with TRBD2. V lost 4 bases and J lost 4; bases outside the gene matches: 8. The CDR3 length is 17 residues. Germline CDR1 and CDR2: SGHNT and YYREEE (reference sequence).

CDR3 region: CASSEDPGHSYEQYF. DNA for the CDR3: TGTGCCAGCAGTGAAGACCCGGGACATTCCTACGAGCAGTACTTC. The chain carries TRBV2 and TRBJ2-7, with a possible D match to TRBD1 (6 bases). CDR1 and CDR2 (germline): SNHLY, FYNNEI. The CDR3 loop spans 15 amino acids. Deletions cut 1 base from V and 1 base from J, with 11 bases between.

The chain links TRBV7-9 to TRBJ2-1; 12 bases match TRBD1. CDR3 size: 16 residues. Germline CDR1 is SEHNR and CDR2 is FQNEAQ (reference sequence). The V and J ends lost 5 bases and 10 bases, in that order; junction bases with no gene match: 12. CDR3 loop: CASSTVAGTGGHEQFF. CDR3 nucleotides: TGTGCCAGCAGCACCGTGGCCGGGACAGGGGGCCACGAGCAGTTCTTC.

This clone was recorded once. The CDR3 reads CASSFSTSGGDTQYF. CDR3 sequence (DNA): TGTGCCAGCAGCTTTTCTACTAGCGGGGGAGATACGCAGTATTTT. The V and J genes are TRBV7-6 and TRBJ2-3; TRBD2 aligns across 11 bases. CDR3 size: 15 residues. Germline trimming cut 3 bases from V and 5 bases from J; bases unmatched to any gene: 4. Germline-derived CDR1 and CDR2 are SGHVS and FNYEAQ.

V usage is TRBV28 and J usage is TRBJ2-7; 7 bases are shared with TRBD1. CDR3 length equals 14 residues. Germline V gene data show CDR1 as MDHEN and CDR2 as SYDVKM. J lost 4 bases, V lost 6 bases, and 9 bases had no gene match. This chain's CDR3 is CASRPLGGWYEQYF. The CDR3 DNA is TGTGCCAGCAGGCCCCTAGGGGGCTGGTACGAGCAGTACTTC.

This chain joins TRBV25-1 and TRBJ1-1; D call uncertain. The CDR3 is 16 residues long. Trimming left V 6 bases short and J 1 base short, with 18 bases between. Looked up from germline, CDR1 is MGHDK and CDR2 is SYGVNS. CDR3 region: CASSLGRAGGNTEAFF. CDR3 nucleotide sequence: TGTGCCAGCAGCTTAGGCAGAGCCGGAGGGAACACTGAAGCTTTCTTT. Variable domain in full (rest from reference TRBV25-1 and TRBJ1-1): EADIYQTPRYLVIGTGKKITLECSQTMGHDKMYWYQQDPGMELHLIHYSYGVNSTEKGDLSSESTVSRIRTEHFPLTLESARPSHTSQYLCASSLGRAGGNTEAFFGQGTRLTVV.

The chain couples TRBV6-2 or TRBV6-3 to TRBJ2-3, with a possible D match to TRBD1 (5 bases). V lost 2 bases, J lost 3 bases, and 15 bases lay in between. Looked up from germline, CDR1 is MNHEY and CDR2 is SVGEGT. The CDR3 is 16 residues long. CDR3 sequence (DNA): TGTGCCAGCAGTTACGGGGCGAGAGATTGGACAGATACGCAGTATTTT. It translates to CASSYGARDWTDTQYF.